This is a list of T cell receptor beta chains from one sample in a study of shared clonotypes between healthy human individuals. The assay was immunoSEQ multiplex PCR, and TCRdb's table has in-frame clones only and misses some. The data contain roughly 1,500,000 clones, 95% to 99% of them singletons. Source material: naive CD4+ T cells sorted from blood. These receptors were obtained from a man aged 30 to 45 in good health. Both conserved end residues are part of each CDR3. D genes are given only for firm matches. Part of the rows lack a size; the others show once, few, many or a class for expanded clones.

D gene	V gene	J gene	clone size	CDR3 protein	CDR3 DNA
TRBD2	TRBV19	TRBJ2-7	-	CASSGEGSYEQYF	TGTGCCAGTAGTGGGGAGGGCTCCTACGAGCAGTACTTC
-	TRBV6-1	TRBJ1-1	-	CASSQIRTEAFF	TGTGCCAGCAGCCAAATACGGACTGAAGCTTTCTTT
TRBD1	TRBV7-9	TRBJ2-2	-	CASSPSSGGAGELFF	TGTGCCAGCAGCCCGAGCTCAGGGGGCGCCGGGGAGCTGTTTTTT
-	TRBV7-9	TRBJ1-4	-	CASSSGHRMTNEKLFF	TGTGCCAGCAGCTCCGGACACAGAATGACTAATGAAAAACTGTTTTTT
-	TRBV6-5	TRBJ1-3	-	CASSYAGTPGNTIYF	TGTGCCAGCAGTTACGCGGGCACTCCTGGAAACACCATATATTTT
-	TRBV4-1	TRBJ1-2	-	CASSQALVLDGYTF	TGCGCCAGCAGCCAAGCCCTAGTACTTGACGGCTACACCTTC
-	TRBV10-3	TRBJ2-1	-	CAISARANEQFF	TGTGCCATCAGTGCCAGGGCTAATGAGCAGTTCTTC
-	TRBV5-1	TRBJ1-4	-	CASRERATNEKLFF	TGCGCCAGCAGGGAGAGGGCAACTAATGAAAAACTGTTTTTT
-	TRBV6-5	TRBJ1-4	once	CASSYFGTTNEKLFF	TGTGCCAGCAGTTACTTCGGAACAACTAATGAAAAACTGTTTTTT
-	TRBV5-1	TRBJ2-2	-	CASSLSPLGELFF	TGCGCCAGCAGCTTGTCTCCCCTGGGGGAGCTGTTTTTT
-	TRBV2	TRBJ2-7	-	CASSRLQGLEQYF	TGTGCCAGCAGTCGACTCCAGGGACTCGAGCAGTACTTC
-	TRBV10-3	TRBJ2-3	-	CAIRPHTRTTDTQYF	TGTGCCATCAGACCACACACCAGAACCACAGATACGCAGTATTTT
-	TRBV25-1	TRBJ2-2	-	CASSEQVTGTGELFF	TGTGCCAGCAGTGAACAGGTCACTGGGACCGGGGAGCTGTTTTTT
-	TRBV2	TRBJ2-2	-	CASIGTGELFF	TGTGCCAGCATCGGCACCGGGGAGCTGTTTTTT
TRBD1	TRBV10-3	TRBJ1-2	-	CAIGGTGGNYGYTF	TGTGCCATCGGGGGGACAGGGGGAAATTATGGCTACACCTTC
TRBD2	TRBV6-5	TRBJ2-1	-	CASSYGTSGSHEQFF	TGTGCCAGCAGTTACGGGACTAGCGGGAGTCATGAGCAGTTCTTC
-	TRBV9	TRBJ2-7	-	CASSVDLPQGLVHEQYF	TGTGCCAGCAGCGTAGATTTACCCCAGGGTTTGGTCCACGAGCAGTACTTC
-	TRBV29-1	TRBJ1-1	-	CSVEALPEAFF	TGCAGCGTTGAGGCCTTACCTGAAGCTTTCTTT
-	TRBV14	TRBJ2-7	-	CASSQGQDLSYEQYF	TGTGCCAGCAGCCAAGGACAGGACCTCTCCTACGAGCAGTACTTC
TRBD1	TRBV29-1	TRBJ2-5	-	CSVYRGAETQYF	TGCAGCGTGTACAGGGGAGCAGAGACCCAGTACTTC
TRBD1	TRBV5-6	TRBJ2-7	-	CASSGTGSVDEQYF	TGTGCCAGCAGCGGGACAGGGTCGGTCGACGAGCAGTACTTC
-	TRBV7-2	TRBJ2-5	-	CASSRGKQGRYQETQYF	TGTGCCAGCAGCCGAGGGAAACAGGGCAGGTACCAAGAGACCCAGTACTTC
-	TRBV2	TRBJ2-1	-	CASSEAQGRHEQFF	TGTGCCAGCAGTGAAGCCCAGGGGCGGCATGAGCAGTTCTTC
TRBD1	TRBV5-6	TRBJ2-2	-	CASSLEADRGVLFF	TGTGCCAGCAGCTTGGAAGCTGACAGGGGGGTATTGTTTTTT
-	TRBV7-3	TRBJ1-4	-	CASSLYGGANEKLFF	TGTGCCAGCAGCCTCTACGGTGGGGCTAATGAAAAACTGTTTTTT
TRBD1	TRBV28	TRBJ1-5	-	CASLAGTGNQPQHF	TGTGCCAGCTTGGCCGGGACAGGCAATCAGCCCCAGCATTTT
-	TRBV6-4	TRBJ1-4	-	CASIPLGTTNEKLFF	TGTGCCAGCATACCTCTCGGGACAACGAATGAAAAACTGTTTTTT
-	TRBV9	TRBJ2-3	once	CASSEDATDTQYF	TGTGCCAGCAGTGAGGACGCCACAGATACGCAGTATTTT
-	TRBV6-1	TRBJ1-5	-	CASSGRGVSNQPQHF	TGTGCCAGCAGTGGCAGGGGAGTGAGCAATCAGCCCCAGCATTTT
-	TRBV12-5	TRBJ1-4	-	CASGLVPDLLGEKLFF	TGTGCTAGTGGTTTGGTACCCGATCTCCTGGGAGAAAAACTGTTTTTT
-	TRBV29-1	TRBJ1-1	-	CSVEVRGQNTEAFF	TGCAGCGTTGAAGTGCGGGGACAGAACACTGAAGCTTTCTTT
-	TRBV9	TRBJ2-7	-	CASSPGSRTSSYEQYF	TGTGCCAGCAGCCCGGGTAGTCGGACAAGCTCCTACGAGCAGTACTTC
-	TRBV4-3	TRBJ1-3	-	CASSQDSGNTIYF	TGCGCCAGCAGCCAGGATTCTGGAAACACCATATATTTT
TRBD1	TRBV10-2	TRBJ2-2	-	CASSKDRVTGELFF	TGCGCCAGCAGTAAGGACAGGGTCACCGGGGAGCTGTTTTTT
-	TRBV7-2	TRBJ2-1	-	CASSSRRSSYNEQFF	TGTGCCAGCAGCTCCCGACGGAGCTCCTACAATGAGCAGTTCTTC
-	TRBV7-2	TRBJ2-3	-	CASSSRGTFQADTQYF	TGTGCCAGCAGCTCCCGGGGGACTTTTCAAGCAGATACGCAGTATTTT
TRBD1	TRBV9	TRBJ2-5	once	CASSVLGTGIQETQYF	TGTGCCAGCAGCGTATTGGGGACAGGGATCCAAGAGACCCAGTACTTC
TRBD2	TRBV9	TRBJ2-5	-	CASSEGLVSETQYF	TGTGCCAGCAGCGAAGGACTAGTGTCGGAGACCCAGTACTTC
-	TRBV6-6	TRBJ1-2	-	CASSSGTYGYTF	TGTGCCAGCAGTTCAGGGACCTATGGCTACACCTTC
-	TRBV5-6	TRBJ2-5	-	CASSLGLTQYF	TGTGCCAGCAGCTTGGGACTGACCCAGTACTTC
TRBD2	TRBV30	TRBJ2-1	-	CAWRSGRIHNEQFF	TGTGCCTGGAGGAGCGGGAGGATCCACAATGAGCAGTTCTTC
TRBD2	TRBV29-1	TRBJ2-7	-	CSVDAGTSIGEQYF	TGCAGCGTTGATGCGGGGACTAGCATTGGCGAGCAGTACTTC
TRBD2	TRBV10-3	TRBJ2-5	-	CAIGVGLAAIPQETQYF	TGTGCCATCGGGGTGGGACTAGCGGCTATACCACAAGAGACCCAGTACTTC
-	TRBV15	TRBJ2-1	-	CATRYAGPDNEQFF	TGTGCCACCAGGTACGCCGGGCCCGACAATGAGCAGTTCTTC
-	TRBV4-1	TRBJ1-4	-	CASSPPGNEKLFF	TGCGCCAGCAGCCCGCCCGGGAATGAAAAACTGTTTTTT
-	TRBV6-1	TRBJ2-7	-	CASSEALAGRHF	TGTGCCAGCAGTGAAGCGCTTGCGGGAAGGCACTTC
-	TRBV25-1	TRBJ2-4	-	CARAPQGLAKNIQYF	TGTGCCAGGGCGCCCCAAGGCCTAGCCAAAAACATTCAGTACTTC
TRBD1	TRBV9	TRBJ2-2	-	CASSVALRQGAGELFF	TGTGCCAGCAGCGTAGCTCTCCGACAGGGCGCCGGGGAGCTGTTTTTT
-	TRBV19	TRBJ1-2	-	CATYTGSNYGYTF	TGTGCCACCTATACAGGCAGCAACTATGGCTACACCTTC
TRBD2	TRBV28	TRBJ2-1	-	CASSLTSSGGAYEQFF	TGTGCCAGCAGTTTAACCTCTAGCGGGGGGGCTTATGAGCAGTTCTTC
TRBD1	TRBV28	TRBJ2-7	-	CASSGTGMYEQYF	TGTGCCAGCAGTGGGACAGGGATGTACGAGCAGTACTTC
-	TRBV2	TRBJ2-1	-	CASSDRGIDNEQFF	TGTGCCAGCAGTGACAGGGGAATCGACAATGAGCAGTTCTTC
TRBD2	TRBV5-1	TRBJ2-1	-	CASSFLTSGNEQFF	TGCGCCAGCAGCTTCCTGACTAGCGGAAATGAGCAGTTCTTC
-	TRBV7-2	TRBJ2-1	-	CASSLARSSYSEQFF	TGTGCCAGCAGCTTGGCCAGGAGCTCCTACAGTGAGCAGTTCTTC
TRBD2	TRBV7-9	TRBJ2-1	-	CASSLGGLAGDYNEQFF	TGTGCCAGCAGCTTAGGGGGCCTAGCGGGAGATTACAATGAGCAGTTCTTC
-	TRBV7-9	TRBJ1-1	-	CASSFMKGPHTEAFF	TGTGCCAGCAGCTTTATGAAGGGTCCGCACACTGAAGCTTTCTTT
-	TRBV4-3	TRBJ1-2	-	CASSRRGGEGYTF	TGCGCCAGCAGCCGGCGCGGGGGGGAAGGCTACACCTTC